This passage covers 27 T cell receptor beta chains from one sample sequenced in a study of blood T cell repertoires in COVID-19. Measured with immunoSEQ multiplex PCR; TCRdb has only the in-frame clones, and not every one. The sample contains around 250,000 clones, around 87% of which appear only once. Source material: PBMCs or T cells enriched from blood (not recorded which). These receptors all stem from a woman between 50 and 59 years old who had recovered from COVID-19.

The chain recombines TRBV30 with TRBJ2-3, with 11 positions matching TRBD2. This CDR3 has 14 residues. The V and J ends lost 2 bases and 5 bases, in that order; junction bases with no gene match: 3. Germline CDR1 GTSNPN, CDR2 SVGIG (reference sequence). This CDR3 reads CAWSPSGRKDTQYF. CDR3 bases: TGTGCCTGGAGTCCTAGCGGGAGGAAAGATACGCAGTATTTT. Combining the CDR3 with reference TRBV30 and TRBJ2-3 gives the whole variable domain SQTIHQWPATLVQPVGSPLSLECTVEGTSNPNLYWYRQAAGRGLQLLFYSVGIGQISSEVPQNLSASRPQDRQFILSSKKLLLSDSGFYLCAWSPSGRKDTQYFGPGTRLTVL.

The chain couples TRBV12-5 to TRBJ1-6; D is ambiguous. Trimming took 10 bases from V and 8 from J, leaving 15 bases between them. The germline gives CDR1 LGHNT, CDR2 FRNRAP. The CDR3 extends over 13 amino acids. CDR3 sequence reads: CATPLSSDSPLHF. The CDR3 coding sequence is TGTGCTACCCCACTAAGCAGTGATTCACCCCTCCACTTT.

This chain uses TRBV7-2 with TRBJ2-5, with TRBD2 matching over 8 bases. Looked up from germline, CDR1 is SGHTA and CDR2 is FQGNSA. The CDR3 runs to 14 residues. Trimming took 6 bases from V and 4 from J; bases not matched to a gene: 7. The CDR3 region has the DNA TGTGCCAGCAGACAAGCGGGAGCGGCAGAGACCCAGTACTTC. It translates to CASRQAGAAETQYF.

This clone was seen just once. The chain employs TRBV29-1 and TRBJ1-2; 9 nucleotides match TRBD1. J was trimmed by 4 bases and V by 5 bases; bases with no gene match: 5. CDR3 length: 13 amino acids. The germline V gene encodes CDR1 SQVTM and CDR2 ANQGSEA. CDR3 DNA: TGCAGCGTTCAACAGGGGGCAGGCTATGGCTACACCTTC. Its translation is CSVQQGAGYGYTF. Full variable domain (rest looked up from reference TRBV29-1 and TRBJ1-2): SAVISQKPSRDICQRGTSLTIQCQVDSQVTMMFWYRQQPGQSLTLIATANQGSEATYESGFVIDKFPISRPNLTFSTLTVSNMSPEDSSIYLCSVQQGAGYGYTFGSGTRLTVV.

The rearrangement joins TRBV27 to TRBJ2-7; TRBD2 aligns across 10 bases. Germline V CDR1 and CDR2: MNHEY, SMNVEV (reference sequence). The CDR3 is 16 amino acids. The ends lost 1 base at V and 0 bases at J; junction bases unmatched: 3. CDR3 amino acids: CASSLFASGSSYEQYF. The CDR3 region has the DNA TGTGCCAGCAGTTTATTCGCTAGCGGGAGCTCCTACGAGCAGTACTTC.

The chain has TRBV4-1 and TRBJ1-4, with D perhaps matching TRBD1 (5 bases). The germline V gene encodes CDR1 MGHRA and CDR2 YSYEKL. With 7 bases removed from V and 4 bases from J, the gap between germline ends came to 13 bases. The CDR3 spans 14 residues. The CDR3 nucleotides read TGCGCCAGCAAACAGGCCATGGGTAATGAAAAACTGTTTTTT. It yields the protein CASKQAMGNEKLFF.

This clone was observed a single time. J is TRBJ1-5 and V is TRBV24-1, with D possibly being TRBD1 (5 bases). The CDR3 has 13 residues. V lost 9 bases and J 7 bases, leaving 15 bases between the germline ends. Germline V lookup: CDR1 KGHDR, CDR2 SFDVKD. This CDR3 is CATRGGETQPQHF. The CDR3 DNA follows: TGTGCCACCCGGGGGGGGGAAACGCAGCCCCAGCATTTT.

The J gene is TRBJ2-1, the V gene TRBV6-5, with 9 positions matching TRBD1. The length of the CDR3 is 15 residues. The junction had 10 bases not matched to a gene; V was cut back by 6 bases and J by 7 bases. From germline, CDR1 is MNHEY and CDR2 SVGAGI. For the CDR3, the DNA is TGTGCCAGCAGCACGACCGGGACAGGGTTGAATGAGCAGTTCTTC. Its protein is CASSTTGTGLNEQFF.

This chain uses TRBV27 with TRBJ1-6; perhaps TRBD1 as D (6 bases). Trimming shortened V by 0 bases and J by 6 bases, and 15 bases separated the two germline ends. The length of the CDR3 is 17 residues. Germline loops: CDR1 MNHEY, CDR2 SMNVEV (reference sequence). The CDR3 DNA is TGTGCCAGCAGTTTATCCCCCCGACAGGAGACTAATTCACCCCTCCACTTT. It encodes CASSLSPRQETNSPLHF.

The J gene is TRBJ2-1, the V gene TRBV7-9, with TRBD1 matching over 8 bases. V shed 8 bases and J 4 bases; nucleotides not matched to a gene: 4. CDR3 length equals 13 residues. Germline loops: CDR1 SEHNR, CDR2 FQNEAQ (reference sequence). CDR3 sequence: CASGRDRYNEQFF. CDR3 in DNA: TGTGCCAGCGGCCGGGACAGGTACAATGAGCAGTTCTTC. Based on the CDR3 plus reference TRBV7-9 and TRBJ2-1, the full variable domain is DTGVSQNPRHKITKRGQNVTFRCDPISEHNRLYWYRQTLGQGPEFLTYFQNEAQLEKSRLLSDRFSAERPKGSFSTLEIQRTEQGDSAMYLCASGRDRYNEQFFGPGTRLTVL.

The chain employs TRBV19 and TRBJ1-1; no clear D gene. V was trimmed by 7 bases and J by 0 bases, leaving 18 bases between them. The germline V gene encodes CDR1 LNHDA and CDR2 SQIVND (reference sequence). CDR3 length: 16 residues. The CDR3 DNA follows: TGTGCCAGTACCCCCAGAAATCCCCATATGAACACTGAAGCTTTCTTT. It codes for CASTPRNPHMNTEAFF.

This clone has more than one count but fewer than ten. The chain combines TRBV10-3 with TRBJ1-3, with D possibly TRBD1 on 6 matching bases. Trimming pared 2 bases from V and 0 bases from J, leaving 11 bases between. Germline V lookup: CDR1 ENHRY, CDR2 SYGVKD. The CDR3 is made up of 16 amino acids. The CDR3 protein is CAISETDSHSGNTIYF. The DNA of the CDR3 is TGTGCCATCAGTGAGACGGACAGCCACTCTGGAAACACCATATATTTT.

This chain uses TRBV10-3 with TRBJ2-6; 11 positions agree with TRBD1. Germline CDR1 ENHRY, CDR2 SYGVKD. CDR3 size: 16 residues. The trim removed 11 bases at V and 1 base at J, leaving 7 bases unmatched. The CDR3 here is CASLGQGVSGANVLTF. The CDR3, as DNA: TGTGCCTCCCTGGGACAGGGGGTTTCTGGGGCCAACGTCCTGACTTTC.

This chain uses TRBV7-9 with TRBJ1-6, with unresolved D. The ends were cut back, 2 bases at V and 9 bases at J, with 8 bases in the middle. CDR3 length equals 13 residues. From germline, CDR1 is SEHNR and CDR2 FQNEAQ (reference sequence). CDR3 protein: CASSLRLVSPLHF. The DNA for the CDR3 is TGTGCCAGCAGCTTAAGACTGGTTTCACCCCTCCACTTT.

The chain combines TRBV29-1 with TRBJ2-3; no clear D gene. The CDR3 extends over 17 amino acids. Trimming left V 5 bases short and J 2 bases short, with 23 bases between. Germline values: CDR1 SQVTM, CDR2 ANQGSEA. CDR3 bases: TGCAGCGTTCCCATTAGGTTGAGAACGGGTGACACAGATACGCAGTATTTT. Protein product: CSVPIRLRTGDTDTQYF.

V usage is TRBV10-3 and J usage is TRBJ1-1, with D possibly TRBD1 on 6 matching bases. V gave up 5 bases and J gave up 3 bases, with 13 bases separating them. Germline V gives CDR1 ENHRY, CDR2 SYGVKD. The CDR3 sequence is 14 residues long. The CDR3 nucleotides are TGTGCCATCAGTCCCAAAGGGGGGGACACTGAAGCTTTCTTT. Protein sequence: CAISPKGGDTEAFF.

The sample holds a few counts of this clone. The chain is built from TRBV9 and TRBJ1-2; tentatively, D is TRBD1 (6 bases). Germline loops: CDR1 SGDLS, CDR2 YYNGEE. The CDR3 has 14 residues. The V end was cut by 3 bases, the J end by 7 bases, with 16 bases between. This CDR3 reads CASSATGTDRGYTF. Written as DNA, the CDR3 is TGTGCCAGCAGCGCCACAGGGACGGACCGTGGCTACACCTTC.

This clone was seen a few times. The gene calls are TRBV18 and TRBJ1-2; D gene unclear. Germline CDR1 KGHSH, CDR2 LQKENI. The CDR3 consists of 15 residues. The V gene lost 0 bases and the J gene lost 3 bases, with 11 bases spanning the gap. The CDR3 reads CASSPPLEGDYGYTF. CDR3 nucleotide sequence: TGTGCCAGCTCACCACCGTTAGAGGGTGACTATGGCTACACCTTC.

The genes are TRBV2 and TRBJ2-4, with a tentative D call TRBD1 (6 bases). Germline values: CDR1 SNHLY, CDR2 FYNNEI. Trimming removed 4 bases from V and 2 bases from J, with 9 bases in between. The CDR3 is made up of 14 amino acids. The CDR3 sequence is CASSGDRSKNIQYF. CDR3 DNA sequence: TGTGCCAGCAGTGGAGACAGGTCCAAAAACATTCAGTACTTC.

This chain links TRBV15 with TRBJ1-2; 10 positions agree with TRBD1. The CDR3 covers 14 residues. Germline assignment: CDR1 LNHNV and CDR2 YYDKDF (reference sequence). With 1 base clipped from V and 4 bases from J, the junction kept 0 bases outside the gene matches. CDR3 bases: TGTGCCACCAGCAGAGGACAGGGGGCCTATGGCTACACCTTC. Translated: CATSRGQGAYGYTF.

The chain combines TRBV21-1 with TRBJ2-1; the table's D call of TRBD1 was not tested on the DNA. TRBV21-1 is assigned pseudogene status. CDR3 length equals 18 residues. The CDR3 loop reads CASSKGGGRGLSYNEQFF. CDR3 in DNA: TGTGCCAGCAGCAAAGGGGGAGGCAGGGGGCTCTCCTACAATGAGCAGTTCTTC.

The chain couples TRBV5-6 to TRBJ2-7; no reliable D call. Germline V gives CDR1 SGHDT, CDR2 YYEEEE. Trimming shortened V by 0 bases and J by 7 bases, and 14 bases separated the two germline ends. CDR3 length equals 14 residues. The CDR3 DNA reads TGTGCCAGCAGCTTGGCCCCTTCGGGTAGGGAGCAGTACTTC. Protein sequence: CASSLAPSGREQYF.

This clone was found once. V usage is TRBV5-8 and J usage is TRBJ2-5, with TRBD2 matching 8 bases. Germline CDR1 reads SGHTS; CDR2 reads YDEGEE. Trimming cost V 2 bases and J 5 bases; bases outside gene matches: 17. This CDR3 contains 18 residues. Here the CDR3 reads CASSFSAASGLAAETQYF. The CDR3 nucleotides are TGTGCCAGCAGCTTCTCTGCGGCTAGCGGGTTAGCAGCGGAGACCCAGTACTTC. Filled out from reference TRBV5-8 and TRBJ2-5, the complete variable domain reads EAGVTQSPTHLIKTRGQQATLRCSPISGHTSVYWYQQALGLGLQFLLWYDEGEERNRGNFPPRFSGRQFPNYSSELNVNALELEDSALYLCASSFSAASGLAAETQYFGPGTRLLVL.

The rearrangement links TRBV11-3 to TRBJ2-7; tentatively, D is TRBD2 (5 bases). Germline V gene data show CDR1 as SGHNT and CDR2 as YENEEA. This CDR3 is 15 amino acids long. V dropped 5 bases and J dropped 6 bases, with 20 bases sitting between them. CDR3 amino acids: CASSERYGVQSEQYF. CDR3 in DNA: TGTGCCAGCAGCGAACGGTACGGGGTCCAATCCGAGCAGTACTTC.

The chain has TRBV5-1 and TRBJ2-7, with D perhaps matching TRBD2 (6 bases). The CDR3 sequence is 15 residues long. V lost 0 bases to trimming and J lost 2 bases, with 12 bases between them. The germline V gene has CDR1 SGHRS and CDR2 YFSETQ. Written as DNA, the CDR3 is TGCGCCAGCAGCTTGGGTGGCGGGAAGGCCTACGAGCAGTACTTC. This translates into CASSLGGGKAYEQYF.

This chain joins TRBV18 and TRBJ1-6; 11 positions match TRBD1. V was pared by 3 bases and J by 9 bases, with 10 bases of the junction left unmatched. The CDR3 has 17 amino acids. The germline gives CDR1 KGHSH, CDR2 LQKENI. CDR3 in amino acids: CASSPGPGTGGGSPLHF. In DNA form, the CDR3 reads TGTGCCAGCTCACCCGGACCGGGGACAGGGGGAGGTTCACCCCTCCACTTT.

The chain combines TRBV6-4 with TRBJ2-1, with unresolved D. CDR3 length equals 14 residues. Germline V gene sequence: CDR1 MRHNA, CDR2 SNTAGT. V lost 6 bases to trimming and J lost 0 bases, with 9 bases between them. CDR3 DNA sequence: TGTGCCAGCAGCCTTAAGAGCTCCTACAATGAGCAGTTCTTC. As protein: CASSLKSSYNEQFF.